This T cell receptor (beta chain) was obtained from a study of T cells expressing NK-cell markers. Study-level points and caveats: In four donors, dominant clonotypes made up about 25-65% of CD3+CD56-NKG2C+ cells.

TCRdb reprocessed the 5' RACE reads and keeps a single row for each CDR3 protein, giving no DNA. Recorded for this sample: 300,000 to 500,000 distinct CDR3 sequences. This CDR3 contains 15 residues. Germline V gene sequence: CDR1 SGHRS, CDR2 YFSETQ. Remarks on this clonotype: Its antigen is unidentified.

The clonotype comes from a woman aged 45-65 years in good health. The V gene is TRBV5-1, the J gene TRBJ2-1; TCRdb's D call, TRBD2, is unchecked because there is no DNA. The sequenced sample consisted of blood T cells: a sorted CD56 or NKG2C T cell subset, CD4+ or CD8+ T cells, or bulk PBMC T cells (not recorded which). CDR3: CASSFSASGSNEQFF.